This entry describes one T cell receptor (beta chain). The antigen remains unidentified. The sample carries other DNA sequences with the same CDR3. The CDR3 runs to 13 residues. Germline CDR1 SGDLS, CDR2 YYNGEE. V was shortened by 0 bases and J by 5 bases, with 9 bases between the two germline ends. This sample was taken from a study of cytomegalovirus exposure and HLA in healthy donors. Study results and limitations: Highly shared variants forming one cluster were likely a sequencing artifact. In vitro checks showed that three CMV-associated chains really do target CMV antigens. Most TCRs appeared rarely, but some public TCRs recurred in many donors.

PCR primers comprised 60 Vbeta and 13 Jbeta primers. Method: immunoSEQ multiplex PCR; TCRdb's copy keeps in-frame clones and lacks some. The sample gives some 270,000 clones, under 90% of which show up once; roughly 0.31% is in the top ten. As for the donors, each was a healthy bone marrow donor. Specimen: PBMCs. The chain has TRBV9 and TRBJ2-7, with D unresolved. The source of this sequence is a girl aged 2-15 years in good health and CMV-seronegative. CDR3: CASSVGLADEQYF. In DNA, the CDR3 is TGTGCCAGCAGCGTAGGTTTAGCCGACGAGCAGTACTTC.